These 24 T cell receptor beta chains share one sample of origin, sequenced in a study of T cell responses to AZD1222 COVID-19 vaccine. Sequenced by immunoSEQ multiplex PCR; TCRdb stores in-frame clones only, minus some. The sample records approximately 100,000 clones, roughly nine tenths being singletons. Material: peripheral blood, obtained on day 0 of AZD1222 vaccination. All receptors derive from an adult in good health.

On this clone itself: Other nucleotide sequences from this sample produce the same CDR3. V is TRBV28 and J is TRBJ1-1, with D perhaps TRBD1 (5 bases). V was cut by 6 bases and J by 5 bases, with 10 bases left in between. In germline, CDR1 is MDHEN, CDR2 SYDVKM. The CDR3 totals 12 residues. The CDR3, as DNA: TGTGCCAGCAGCCACGGGGGGACTGAAGCTTTCTTT. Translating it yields CASSHGGTEAFF.

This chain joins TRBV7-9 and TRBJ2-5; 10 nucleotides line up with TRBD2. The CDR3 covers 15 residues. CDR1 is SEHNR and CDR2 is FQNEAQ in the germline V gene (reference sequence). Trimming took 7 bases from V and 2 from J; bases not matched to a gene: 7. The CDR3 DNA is TGTGCCAGCACCCTCGGACTAGCGGAACAAGAGACCCAGTACTTC. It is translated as CASTLGLAEQETQYF.

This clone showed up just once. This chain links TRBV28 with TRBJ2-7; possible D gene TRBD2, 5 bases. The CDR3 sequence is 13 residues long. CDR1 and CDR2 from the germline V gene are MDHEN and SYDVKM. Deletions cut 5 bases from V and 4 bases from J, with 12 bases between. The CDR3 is CASSLPPGYEQYF. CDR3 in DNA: TGTGCCAGCAGTCTACCTCCGGGGTACGAGCAGTACTTC.

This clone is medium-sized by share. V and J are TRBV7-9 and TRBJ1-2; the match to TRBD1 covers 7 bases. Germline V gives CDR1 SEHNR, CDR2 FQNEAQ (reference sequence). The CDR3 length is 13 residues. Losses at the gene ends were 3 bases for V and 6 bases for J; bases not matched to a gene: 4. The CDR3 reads CASSLEGANGYTF. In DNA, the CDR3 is TGTGCCAGCAGCTTGGAGGGGGCGAATGGCTACACCTTC. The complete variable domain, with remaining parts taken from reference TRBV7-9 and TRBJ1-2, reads DTGVSQNPRHKITKRGQNVTFRCDPISEHNRLYWYRQTLGQGPEFLTYFQNEAQLEKSRLLSDRFSAERPKGSFSTLEIQRTEQGDSAMYLCASSLEGANGYTFGSGTRLTVV.

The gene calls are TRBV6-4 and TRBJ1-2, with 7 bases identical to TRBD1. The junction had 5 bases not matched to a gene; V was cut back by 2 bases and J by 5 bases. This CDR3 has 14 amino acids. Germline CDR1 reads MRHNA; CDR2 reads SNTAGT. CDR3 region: CASSDDGRGYGYTF. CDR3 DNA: TGTGCCAGCAGTGACGACGGCAGGGGGTATGGCTACACCTTC.

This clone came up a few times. CDR3 bases: TGTGCCAGCACAAAGGGAGAAGGCACCGGGGAGCTGTTTTTT. It codes for CASTKGEGTGELFF. The chain uses TRBV3-1 (or the pseudogene TRBV3-2) and TRBJ2-2; possible D gene TRBD2, 5 bases. Looked up from germline, CDR1 is LGHDT and CDR2 is YNNKEL (reference sequence). The CDR3 has 14 residues. V was cut by 7 bases and J by 4 bases, with 13 bases left in between.

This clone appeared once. In nucleotides, the CDR3 is TGTGCCAGCAGCCACGGGACAGGGGGTTCCTACGAGCAGTACTTC. Its translation: CASSHGTGGSYEQYF. The V and J genes are TRBV11-2 and TRBJ2-7, with 11 bases identical to TRBD1. Germline V gene lookup returns CDR1 SGHAT and CDR2 FQNNGV. The CDR3 spans 15 residues. With V trimmed by 5 bases and J by 1 base, 4 bases remained unmatched.

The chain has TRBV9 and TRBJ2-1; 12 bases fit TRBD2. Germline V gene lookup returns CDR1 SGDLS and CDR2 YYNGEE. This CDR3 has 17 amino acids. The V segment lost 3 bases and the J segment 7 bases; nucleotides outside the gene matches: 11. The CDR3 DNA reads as TGTGCCAGCAGCGCTCCAGCTAGCGGGGGGGCCGAGAATGAGCAGTTCTTC. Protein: CASSAPASGGAENEQFF.

The CDR3 region has the DNA TGTGCCAGCAGCGTACTGCTTCTCTCCGGAGATACGCAGTATTTT. Protein: CASSVLLLSGDTQYF. This chain joins TRBV9 and TRBJ2-3; D is unclear. This CDR3 is 15 amino acids long. V lost 1 base to trimming and J lost 5 bases, with 14 bases between them. Germline CDR1 SGDLS, CDR2 YYNGEE.

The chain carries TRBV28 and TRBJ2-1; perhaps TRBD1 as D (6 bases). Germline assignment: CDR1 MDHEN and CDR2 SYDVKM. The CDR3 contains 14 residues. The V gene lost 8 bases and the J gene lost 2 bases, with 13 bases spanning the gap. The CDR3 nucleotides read TGTGCCAGCCACCGGCAGGGGCCCTACAATGAGCAGTTCTTC. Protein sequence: CASHRQGPYNEQFF.

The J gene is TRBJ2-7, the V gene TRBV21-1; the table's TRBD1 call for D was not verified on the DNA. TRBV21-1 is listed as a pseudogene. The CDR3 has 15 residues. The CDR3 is CASSTLRQGKDEQYF. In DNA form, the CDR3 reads TGTGCCAGCAGCACGTTGCGGCAGGGGAAGGACGAGCAGTACTTC.

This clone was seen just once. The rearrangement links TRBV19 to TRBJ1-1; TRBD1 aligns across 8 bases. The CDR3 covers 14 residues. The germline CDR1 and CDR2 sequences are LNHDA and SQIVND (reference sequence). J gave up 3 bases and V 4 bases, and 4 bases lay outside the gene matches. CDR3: CASSTPDRDTEAFF. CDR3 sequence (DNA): TGTGCCAGTAGTACCCCGGACAGGGACACTGAAGCTTTCTTT.

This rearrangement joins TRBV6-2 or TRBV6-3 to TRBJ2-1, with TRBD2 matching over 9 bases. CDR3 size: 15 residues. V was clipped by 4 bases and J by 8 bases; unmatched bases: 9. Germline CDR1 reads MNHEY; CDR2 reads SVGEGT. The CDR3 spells CASSSGTSLLDEQFF. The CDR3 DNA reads TGTGCCAGCAGTTCCGGGACTAGCCTGTTGGATGAGCAGTTCTTC.

The chain's CDR3 is CASSFGGGANTQYF. CDR3 coding DNA: TGTGCCAGCAGCTTTGGCGGGGGGGCTAATACGCAGTATTTT. The chain recombines TRBV7-9 with TRBJ2-3; 9 positions match TRBD2. The length of the CDR3 is 14 residues. CDR1 SEHNR and CDR2 FQNEAQ come from the germline V gene (reference sequence). V was clipped by 3 bases and J by 7 bases; unmatched bases: 5.

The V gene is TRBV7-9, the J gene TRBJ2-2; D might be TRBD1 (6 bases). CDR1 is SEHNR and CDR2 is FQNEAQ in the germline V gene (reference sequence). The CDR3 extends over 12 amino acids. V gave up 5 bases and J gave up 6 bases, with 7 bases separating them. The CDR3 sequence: CASSRQAGELFF. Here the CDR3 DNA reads TGTGCCAGCAGCCGACAGGCCGGGGAGCTGTTTTTT.

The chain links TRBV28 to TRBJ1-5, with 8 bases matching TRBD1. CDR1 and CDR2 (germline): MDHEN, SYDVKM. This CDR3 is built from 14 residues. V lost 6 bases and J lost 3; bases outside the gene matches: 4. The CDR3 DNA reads TGTGCCAGCAGAGAGACAGGGGACAATCAGCCCCAGCATTTT. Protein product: CASRETGDNQPQHF.

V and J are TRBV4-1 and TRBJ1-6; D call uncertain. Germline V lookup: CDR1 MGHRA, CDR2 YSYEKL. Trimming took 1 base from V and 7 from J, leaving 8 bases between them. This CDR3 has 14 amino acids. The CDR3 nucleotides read TGCGCCAGCAGCCAAGTCCAGGTAAATTCACCCCTCCACTTT. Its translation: CASSQVQVNSPLHF.

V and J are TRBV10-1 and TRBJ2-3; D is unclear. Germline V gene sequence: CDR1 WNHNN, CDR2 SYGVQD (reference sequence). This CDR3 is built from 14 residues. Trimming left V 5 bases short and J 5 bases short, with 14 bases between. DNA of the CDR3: TGCGCCAGCAGTCAGAGCAACCCACTAGATACGCAGTATTTT. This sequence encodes CASSQSNPLDTQYF.

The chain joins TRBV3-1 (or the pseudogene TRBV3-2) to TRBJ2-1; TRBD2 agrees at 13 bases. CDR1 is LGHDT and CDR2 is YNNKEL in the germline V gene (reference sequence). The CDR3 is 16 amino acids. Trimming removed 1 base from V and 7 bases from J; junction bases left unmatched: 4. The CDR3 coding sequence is TGTGCCAGCAGCCAAGTACTAGCGGGGGGGCAGAATGAGCAGTTCTTC. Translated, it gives CASSQVLAGGQNEQFF.

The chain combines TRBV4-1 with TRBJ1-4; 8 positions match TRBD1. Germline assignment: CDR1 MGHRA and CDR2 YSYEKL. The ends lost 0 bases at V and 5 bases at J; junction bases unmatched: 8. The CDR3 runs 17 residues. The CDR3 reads CASSQDREQGVNEKLFF. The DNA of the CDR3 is TGCGCCAGCAGCCAAGATCGAGAACAGGGGGTAAATGAAAAACTGTTTTTT.

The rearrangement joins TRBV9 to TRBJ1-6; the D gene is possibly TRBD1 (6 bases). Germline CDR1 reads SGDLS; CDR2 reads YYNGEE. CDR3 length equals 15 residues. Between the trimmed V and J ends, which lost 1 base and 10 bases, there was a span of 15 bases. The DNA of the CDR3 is TGTGCCAGCAGCGTAAGCAGTGGGGGCGCCTCACCCCTCCACTTT. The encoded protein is CASSVSSGGASPLHF.

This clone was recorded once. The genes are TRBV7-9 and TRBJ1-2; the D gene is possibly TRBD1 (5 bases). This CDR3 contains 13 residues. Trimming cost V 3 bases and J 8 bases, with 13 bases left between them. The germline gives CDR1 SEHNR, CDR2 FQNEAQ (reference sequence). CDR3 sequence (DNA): TGTGCCAGCAGCTTTGTTGAGCGGGGGGGCTACACCTTC. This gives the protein CASSFVERGGYTF. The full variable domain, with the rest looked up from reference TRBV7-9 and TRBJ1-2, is DTGVSQNPRHKITKRGQNVTFRCDPISEHNRLYWYRQTLGQGPEFLTYFQNEAQLEKSRLLSDRFSAERPKGSFSTLEIQRTEQGDSAMYLCASSFVERGGYTFGSGTRLTVV.

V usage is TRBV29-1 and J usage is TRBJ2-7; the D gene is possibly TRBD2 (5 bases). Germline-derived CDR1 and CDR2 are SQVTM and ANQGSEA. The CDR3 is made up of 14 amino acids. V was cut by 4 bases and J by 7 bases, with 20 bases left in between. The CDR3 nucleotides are TGCAGCGTTGCCCGGGGTCAGCCAGAGGAGGAGCAGTACTTC. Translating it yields CSVARGQPEEEQYF.

The CDR3 DNA reads TGTGCCAGCTCCGTTCTAGCGGGGGGGGCCACAGATACGCAGTATTTT. Its protein product is CASSVLAGGATDTQYF. The chain uses TRBV6-4 and TRBJ2-3, with 12 positions matching TRBD2. Germline CDR1 MRHNA, CDR2 SNTAGT. Losses at the gene ends were 8 bases for V and 2 bases for J; bases not matched to a gene: 8. The CDR3 is made up of 16 amino acids.